These 2 T cell receptor beta chains came from one sample sequenced in a study of regulatory T cells in long-lasting Graves disease listed by TCRdb under 2021. Library creation used multiplex PCR. Sequencing was performed on an Illumina HiSeq 4000. CDR3 regions were amplified by Arm-PCR with iRepertoire HTBI primers to construct TCR beta libraries. The raw public reads went through TCRdb reprocessing: fastp at Q25, MiXCR clone calling, in-frame beta chains kept. Merged by CDR3 protein, the rows form single entries marked with the most common genes and DNA. Across this sample there are 530,000 or so distinct CDR3 sequences, with around an eighth seen only once. The ten largest clones represent 10% of the sample. The time point tag for this specimen amounts to: newly diagnosed GD, antithyroid drugs for less than 3 months. For both TCR sequencing and RNA sequencing, RNA was extracted from PBMCs using TRIzol.

Separately, the same data were catalogued under a study of T cells in Graves' hyperthyroidism and ophthalmopathy.

The sequenced sample was peripheral blood mononuclear cells (PBMCs), obtained at new diagnosis, from a patient treated with antithyroid drugs. The receptor source for this set is a man aged 25 to 45 with Graves disease. Donor details come from another sample of the same person, matched by shared clones.

This clonotype was counted only a few times. The chain joins TRBV6-1 to TRBJ1-4, with a possible D match to TRBD1 (5 bases). Trimming took 6 bases from V and 8 from J, leaving 22 bases between them. The CDR3 loop spans 16 amino acids. From germline, CDR1 is MNHNS and CDR2 SASEGT. The CDR3 bases are TGTGCCAGCAGCGGATTTTCCGGGACCCGGGGCGAAAAACTGTTTTTT. Encoded protein: CASSGFSGTRGEKLFF.

The chain carries TRBV18 and TRBJ2-5; D tentatively fits TRBD1 or TRBD2 (6 bases each). The V and J ends lost 2 bases and 4 bases respectively, with 8 bases between them. Germline V gene sequence: CDR1 KGHSH, CDR2 LQKENI. The CDR3 consists of 13 residues. The CDR3 DNA sequence: TGTGCCAGCTCACCAGAGGGGGGAGAGACCCAGTACTTC. Its translation is CASSPEGGETQYF.